The 21 T cell receptor beta chains presented below share a single source sample, sequenced in a study of blood T cells in healthy people across ages. Primers used in a second PCR of roughly 7 to 12 cycles were a sample-barcoded 5' primer and a J-beta primer mix. TCRdb itself ran the 5' RACE reads through MiXCR, one entry per CDR3 protein. Of around 1.5 million distinct CDR3 sequences listed, around 59% are singletons. The sample was blood. The receptors derive from a man younger than 35 in good health.

CDR3 amino acids: CASGLVRAGGLTNTEAFF. In DNA, the CDR3 is TGTGCTAGTGGTTTGGTACGAGCAGGGGGCCTCACCAACACTGAAGCTTTCTTT. V usage is TRBV12-5 and J usage is TRBJ1-1; 8 bases align to TRBD1. V was clipped by 0 bases and J by 2 bases; unmatched bases: 11. Germline CDR1 and CDR2: LGHNT and FRNRAP. The CDR3 is 18 residues long.

This clonotype was found a few times. The V call is TRBV5-1, the J call TRBJ2-6, with TRBD1 matching 7 bases. Trimming removed 4 bases from V and 2 bases from J; junction bases left unmatched: 24. Per germline, CDR1 SGHRS and CDR2 YFSETQ. The CDR3 totals 22 residues. The CDR3 DNA reads as TGCGCCAGCAGCCCTGCCGGGATCAGACAGGGAGAAGTGGATACTGGGGCCAACGTCCTGACTTTC. Residues: CASSPAGIRQGEVDTGANVLTF.

In this sample, this clonotype turned up a few times. The rearrangement links TRBV15 to TRBJ2-7; D is perhaps TRBD1 or TRBD2 (5 bases each). Deletions cut 0 bases from V and 12 bases from J, with 15 bases between. The CDR3 is 13 residues long. Germline V gene lookup returns CDR1 LNHNV and CDR2 YYDKDF (reference sequence). The CDR3 DNA reads TGTGCCACCAGCAGAGATCCCGGGACCGCAAGGTACTTC. Protein product: CATSRDPGTARYF.

To note about this clonotype: It may be a read error: a sequence one base away is much more abundant. The rearrangement joins TRBV2 to TRBJ2-5; D not resolved. The CDR3 length is 14 residues. Germline CDR1 and CDR2: SNHLY and FYNNEI. CDR3 in DNA: TGTGCCAGCAGTGAACCCCTTAGAAAAGAGGCCCAGTACTTC. This sequence encodes CASSEPLRKEAQYF. The full variable domain, rest sourced from reference TRBV2 and TRBJ2-5, is EPEVTQTPSHQVTQMGQEVILRCVPISNHLYFYWYRQILGQKVEFLVSFYNNEISEKSEIFDDQFSVERPDGSNFTLKIRSTKLEDSAMYFCASSEPLRKEAQYFGPGTRLLVL.

On this clonotype itself: One junction end does not reproduce the germline sequence, and a read error may be involved. This chain links TRBV6-5 with TRBJ2-3; tentatively, D is TRBD1 (6 bases). This CDR3 contains 16 residues. CDR1 is MNHEY, CDR2 SVGAGI, per germline. CDR3 loop: CANSYRPDRNTDTQYF. Written as DNA, the CDR3 is TGTGCCAACAGTTACCGGCCCGACAGGAACACAGATACGCAGTATTTT.

The V and J genes are TRBV11-2 and TRBJ2-4; D might be TRBD2 (6 bases). TRBJ2-7 matches the DNA end more closely, so the J call is doubtful. There are 14 residues in the CDR3. The V gene's germline CDR1 is SGHAT and CDR2 FQNNGV. CDR3 in DNA: TGTGCCAGCAGCTTAGGGGCGGCGGGGCGCGAGCAGTACTTC. It specifies CASSLGAAGREQYF.

The chain couples TRBV15 to TRBJ2-7; perhaps TRBD2 as D (6 bases). Germline V gives CDR1 LNHNV, CDR2 YYDKDF (reference sequence). V was trimmed by 1 base and J by 2 bases, leaving 9 bases between them. CDR3 size: 14 residues. As DNA, the CDR3 is TGTGCCACCAGCAGAGGCGGGAAAACCTACGAGCAGTACTTC. As protein: CATSRGGKTYEQYF.

This clonotype occurred a few times. This rearrangement joins TRBV7-9 to TRBJ2-7, with no clear D. V lost 5 bases to trimming and J lost 6 bases, with 11 bases between them. The CDR3 is made up of 12 amino acids. Germline CDR1 and CDR2: SEHNR and FQNEAQ (reference sequence). The CDR3: CASSPDDLEQYF. Here the CDR3 DNA reads TGTGCCAGCAGCCCGGACGACCTCGAGCAGTACTTC.

This clonotype was picked up a small number of times. The chain couples TRBV4-1 to TRBJ2-7; no definite D call. The DNA end favors TRBJ2-5, so the J call may be wrong. From germline, CDR1 is MGHRA and CDR2 YSYEKL. There are 13 residues in the CDR3. CDR3 sequence: CASSQGHLETQYF. The CDR3 DNA reads as TGCGCCAGCAGCCAAGGACATTTGGAGACCCAGTACTTC.

This rearrangement joins TRBV5-5 to TRBJ1-5; TRBD1 is a possible D gene (6 bases). Deletions cut 0 bases from V and 5 bases from J, with 15 bases between. The V gene's germline CDR1 is SGHKS and CDR2 YYEKEE (reference sequence). The CDR3 runs 16 residues. CDR3 in DNA: TGTGCCAGCAGCTTGGGGGCAGGGGATCGGCATCAGCCCCAGCATTTT. Protein: CASSLGAGDRHQPQHF. The whole variable domain, remainder taken from reference TRBV5-5 and TRBJ1-5, is DAGVTQSPTHLIKTRGQQVTLRCSPISGHKSVSWYQQVLGQGPQFIFQYYEKEERGRGNFPDRFSARQFPNYSSELNVNALLLGDSALYLCASSLGAGDRHQPQHFGDGTRLSIL.

J is TRBJ1-5 and V is TRBV7-9; 8 bases line up with TRBD1. The CDR3 has 15 amino acids. Germline loops: CDR1 SEHNR, CDR2 FQNEAQ (reference sequence). The trim removed 6 bases at V and 2 bases at J, leaving 6 bases unmatched. CDR3 sequence: CASSTTGGRNQPQHF. The DNA of the CDR3 is TGTGCCAGCAGTACCACAGGGGGACGCAATCAGCCCCAGCATTTT.

The chain links TRBV6-1 to TRBJ2-1; 7 positions match TRBD2. Germline V gene sequence: CDR1 MNHNS, CDR2 SASEGT. V was clipped by 5 bases and J by 8 bases; unmatched bases: 18. This CDR3 spans 17 amino acids. The CDR3 bases are TGTGCCAGCAGTCCCAGCGGGGACTACGCGGTGTATGATGAGCAGTTCTTC. The encoded protein is CASSPSGDYAVYDEQFF.

V usage is TRBV6-6 and J usage is TRBJ2-1; D gene unclear. Germline V lookup: CDR1 MNHNY, CDR2 SVGAGI (reference sequence). Between the trimmed V and J ends, which lost 2 bases and 8 bases, there was a span of 10 bases. The length of the CDR3 is 13 residues. CDR3 DNA: TGTGCCAGCAGTTACCGGCAGGATTATGAGCAGTTCTTC. It is translated as CASSYRQDYEQFF.

V usage is TRBV20-1 and J usage is TRBJ2-7, with TRBD1 matching over 12 bases. The CDR3 has 15 residues. The J segment lost 7 bases and the V segment lost 1 base, leaving 8 bases of the junction unmatched. CDR1 and CDR2 (germline): DFQATT, SNEGSKA (reference sequence). In nucleotides, the CDR3 is TGCAGTGCTAGAGGAATCCGGGACAGGGGGCTAGAGCAGTACTTC. Protein sequence: CSARGIRDRGLEQYF.

This rearrangement joins TRBV4-3 to TRBJ2-5; TRBD1 is a possible D gene (5 bases). The DNA end is a closer match to TRBJ2-7, so the J assignment may be wrong. CDR1 and CDR2 (germline): LGHNA, YSLEER. CDR3 size: 15 residues. The CDR3 sequence: CASSQSQVSVAEQYF. CDR3 nucleotides: TGCGCCAGCAGCCAATCACAGGTTTCAGTTGCCGAGCAGTACTTC.

The chain carries TRBV2 and TRBJ2-5, with 9 positions matching TRBD1. Germline lookup yields CDR1 SNHLY and CDR2 FYNNEI. V was clipped by 7 bases and J by 4 bases; unmatched bases: 10. CDR3 length: 15 residues. The CDR3 DNA follows: TGTGCCAGCAAGAGGGAGACAGGGGGTCGAGAGACCCAGTACTTC. Translating it yields CASKRETGGRETQYF.

The chain links TRBV7-2 to TRBJ2-4, with D hard to call. V was trimmed by 1 base and J by 1 base, leaving 11 bases between them. The CDR3 is 16 amino acids. The V gene's germline CDR1 is SGHTA and CDR2 FQGNSA. CDR3: CASSLVGRRAKNIQYF. The DNA for the CDR3 is TGTGCCAGCAGCTTAGTGGGCCGTAGGGCCAAAAACATTCAGTACTTC.

The gene calls are TRBV6-1 and TRBJ1-2; D uncertain. CDR1 MNHNS and CDR2 SASEGT come from the germline V gene. This CDR3 comprises 13 residues. Trimming took 8 bases from V and 5 from J, leaving 15 bases between them. This chain's CDR3 is CASGQARKYGYTF. CDR3 nucleotide sequence: TGTGCCAGCGGCCAGGCCAGGAAATATGGCTACACCTTC.

This clonotype occurred a few times. The V gene is TRBV12-3 or TRBV12-4, the J gene TRBJ2-5; D is perhaps TRBD1 or TRBD2 (5 bases each). The CDR3 covers 15 residues. V lost 2 bases and J 4 bases, leaving 14 bases between the germline ends. CDR3: CASSLMGESGETQYF. The CDR3 coding sequence is TGTGCCAGCAGTTTAATGGGGGAGTCCGGAGAGACCCAGTACTTC.

The rearrangement links TRBV9 to TRBJ2-3, with 10 positions matching TRBD2. Germline values: CDR1 SGDLS, CDR2 YYNGEE. CDR3 length equals 16 residues. V trimming: 1 base; J trimming: 4 bases; junction bases outside the gene matches: 6. The CDR3 bases are TGTGCCAGCAGCGTACGAGCGGGGGGGCACCCAGATACGCAGTATTTT. As protein: CASSVRAGGHPDTQYF.

Remarks on this clonotype: At one end, the junction sequence differs from germline, possibly due to a read error. V gene TRBV6-6 combines with J gene TRBJ2-3, with 13 bases identical to TRBD2. The V gene's germline CDR1 is MNHNY and CDR2 SVGAGI (reference sequence). The CDR3 is made up of 16 amino acids. This CDR3 reads CASNRQGTSGADAQYF. The CDR3 bases are TGTGCCAGCAACCGACAGGGGACTAGCGGGGCAGATGCGCAGTATTTT.